One sample yielded the 28 T cell receptor beta chains listed below, sequenced in a study of cytomegalovirus exposure and HLA in healthy donors. Only in-frame clones appear in the TCRdb table, and some are missing; sequencing was by immunoSEQ multiplex PCR. This sample has 140,000 or so clones, with 80% to 90% found just once. Material for sequencing was PBMCs. These receptors were taken from a woman aged 25 to 45 in good health and CMV-seropositive.

V gene TRBV27 combines with J gene TRBJ2-7; D perhaps matches TRBD2 (6 bases). CDR1 MNHEY and CDR2 SMNVEV come from the germline V gene (reference sequence). Trimming cost V 2 bases and J 1 base, with 9 bases left between them. The CDR3 covers 14 residues. The CDR3, as DNA: TGTGCCAGCAGTTTAGATAGCGGATCCTACGAGCAGTACTTC. Translation: CASSLDSGSYEQYF.

The rearrangement joins TRBV6-1 to TRBJ1-3; D is perhaps TRBD1 (6 bases). The CDR3 runs 15 residues. Trimming stripped 4 bases from V and 0 bases from J, with 10 bases between. Germline assignment: CDR1 MNHNS and CDR2 SASEGT. The CDR3 reads CASSAETGSGNTIYF. CDR3 in DNA: TGTGCCAGCAGTGCAGAGACAGGCTCTGGAAACACCATATATTTT.

V gene TRBV27 combines with J gene TRBJ1-4, with 8 bases aligning to TRBD1. V lost 7 bases and J lost 1; bases outside the gene matches: 5. The germline V gene encodes CDR1 MNHEY and CDR2 SMNVEV (reference sequence). The CDR3 runs to 15 residues. CDR3 DNA sequence: TGTGCCAGCAACCCCACAGGGGGAACTAATGAAAAACTGTTTTTT. It encodes CASNPTGGTNEKLFF.

This clone has a single count. The CDR3 bases are TGCAGCGTTGTAGCCACTAACTATGGCTACACCTTC. Translated: CSVVATNYGYTF. V and J are TRBV29-1 and TRBJ1-2; D gene ambiguous. Per germline, CDR1 SQVTM and CDR2 ANQGSEA. V was clipped by 4 bases and J by 0 bases, with 6 bases between them. This CDR3 is built from 12 residues.

The chain combines TRBV7-3 with TRBJ2-5, with a tentative D call TRBD2 (6 bases). Germline lookup yields CDR1 SGHTA and CDR2 FQGTGA. CDR3 length: 13 residues. V lost 5 bases and J 4 bases, leaving 11 bases between the germline ends. CDR3 amino acids: CASSRLVGETQYF. CDR3 coding DNA: TGTGCCAGCAGCCGACTAGTCGGAGAGACCCAGTACTTC.

The rearrangement joins TRBV2 to TRBJ1-1; D gene uncertain. V lost 8 bases and J 2 bases, leaving 12 bases between the germline ends. There are 13 residues in the CDR3. Per germline, CDR1 SNHLY and CDR2 FYNNEI. The CDR3 nucleotides are TGTGCCAGCGGTTCGGAGGTTAACACTGAAGCTTTCTTT. It encodes CASGSEVNTEAFF.

This sequence joins TRBV7-8 and TRBJ1-4, with 8 bases lining up with TRBD1. The V gene end was trimmed by 4 bases and the J gene end by 6 bases; junction bases not matched to a gene: 4. This CDR3 has 14 residues. CDR1 is SGHVS, CDR2 FQNEAQ, per germline. CDR3 coding DNA: TGTGCCAGCAGCTCATACAGGGGGGATGAAAAACTGTTTTTT. This translates into CASSSYRGDEKLFF. Full variable domain (outside the CDR3, taken from reference TRBV7-8 and TRBJ1-4): GAGVSQSPRYKVAKRGQDVALRCDPISGHVSLFWYQQALGQGPEFLTYFQNEAQLDKSGLPSDRFFAERPEGSVSTLKIQRTQQEDSAVYLCASSSYRGDEKLFFGSGTQLSVL.

The sample holds one count of this clone. The chain couples TRBV5-6 to TRBJ2-5; 15 bases align to TRBD2. Germline V gives CDR1 SGHDT, CDR2 YYEEEE. The trim removed 4 bases at V and 7 bases at J, leaving 11 bases unmatched. The CDR3 runs 17 residues. As DNA, the CDR3 is TGTGCCAGCAGCAGGGGACTAGCGGGGGGCCTGCTAGGGACCCAGTACTTC. The encoded protein is CASSRGLAGGLLGTQYF.

This chain joins TRBV2 and TRBJ2-7; 7 nucleotides align to TRBD2. Trimming took 7 bases from V and 2 from J; bases not matched to a gene: 5. Germline values: CDR1 SNHLY, CDR2 FYNNEI. CDR3 length: 13 amino acids. CDR3 loop: CASTRGVTYEQYF. DNA for the CDR3: TGTGCCAGCACCCGGGGGGTTACCTACGAGCAGTACTTC. Looking up the rest from reference TRBV2 and TRBJ2-7 gives the full variable domain: EPEVTQTPSHQVTQMGQEVILRCVPISNHLYFYWYRQILGQKVEFLVSFYNNEISEKSEIFDDQFSVERPDGSNFTLKIRSTKLEDSAMYFCASTRGVTYEQYFGPGTRLTVT.

The CDR3: CASSLRRGYNYEQYF. The CDR3 DNA sequence: TGTGCCAGCAGTCTCAGGCGGGGATACAACTACGAGCAGTACTTC. This chain connects TRBV6-5 to TRBJ2-7, with D perhaps matching TRBD2 (6 bases). The V end was cut by 5 bases, the J end by 3 bases, with 17 bases between. This CDR3 comprises 15 residues. From germline, CDR1 is MNHEY and CDR2 SVGAGI.

The chain links TRBV7-9 to TRBJ2-4, with D perhaps matching TRBD1 (6 bases). The ends were cut back, 5 bases at V and 7 bases at J, with 12 bases in the middle. The CDR3 spans 13 residues. Germline CDR1 is SEHNR and CDR2 is FQNEAQ (reference sequence). DNA of the CDR3: TGTGCCAGCAGCCTAGAGCAGGGGAACATTCAGTACTTC. Protein product: CASSLEQGNIQYF.

The chain couples TRBV27 to TRBJ2-3; TRBD2 aligns across 7 bases. Germline lookup yields CDR1 MNHEY and CDR2 SMNVEV (reference sequence). The V and J ends lost 1 base and 8 bases, in that order; junction bases with no gene match: 18. This CDR3 comprises 18 residues. CDR3 residues: CASSLFHPGGGFGGTQYF. The CDR3 DNA sequence: TGTGCCAGCAGTTTATTCCATCCGGGGGGAGGGTTTGGAGGTACGCAGTATTTT.

The chain joins TRBV19 to TRBJ1-2; D gene ambiguous. The CDR3 runs to 13 residues. V lost 3 bases and J lost 3, with 8 bases in between. Per germline, CDR1 LNHDA and CDR2 SQIVND (reference sequence). DNA of the CDR3: TGTGCCAGTAGTATGGGAGGCGACTATGGCTACACCTTC. It is translated as CASSMGGDYGYTF.

V gene TRBV5-4 combines with J gene TRBJ2-1; 7 bases agree with TRBD2. The J segment lost 5 bases and the V segment lost 0 bases, leaving 8 bases of the junction unmatched. This CDR3 comprises 16 residues. Germline V CDR1 and CDR2: SGHNT, YYREEE (reference sequence). The CDR3 protein is CASSLVTLRENNEQFF. CDR3 sequence (DNA): TGTGCCAGCAGCTTGGTAACTTTGCGGGAGAACAATGAGCAGTTCTTC.

On this clone: Different DNA sequences within this sample yield the same CDR3. The chain has TRBV28 and TRBJ2-5, with 8 bases that match TRBD2. Trimming took 6 bases from V and 5 from J; bases not matched to a gene: 5. Germline V gene lookup returns CDR1 MDHEN and CDR2 SYDVKM. CDR3 length: 13 residues. CDR3 nucleotide sequence: TGTGCCAGCAGCGGACTAGCCGGGGAGACCCAGTACTTC. Translation gives CASSGLAGETQYF.

The chain links TRBV6-9 to TRBJ2-2; no clear D. There are 16 residues in the CDR3. Trimming took 7 bases from V and 0 from J, leaving 15 bases between them. Germline V CDR1 and CDR2: MNHGY, SVAAGI. CDR3 DNA sequence: TGTGCCAGCACCCCCGTCGGGTTCGCGAACACCGGGGAGCTGTTTTTT. Encoded protein: CASTPVGFANTGELFF.

The gene calls are TRBV5-4 and TRBJ2-3, with a weak D call TRBD2 (5 bases). The CDR3 is 15 amino acids. Between the trimmed V and J ends, which lost 1 base and 6 bases, there was a span of 15 bases. CDR1 and CDR2 (germline): SGHNT, YYREEE (reference sequence). The CDR3 DNA reads as TGTGCCAGCAGCTTGAGATCGAGGTGGGAGGATACGCAGTATTTT. Translated, it gives CASSLRSRWEDTQYF.

The CDR3 bases are TGTGCCAGCAGCGTAGCAGGCCTAGCGGGAGGTGAGACCCAGTACTTC. Translation gives CASSVAGLAGGETQYF. The V call is TRBV9, the J call TRBJ2-5, with TRBD2 identical over 11 bases. From germline, CDR1 is SGDLS and CDR2 YYNGEE. This CDR3 has 16 amino acids. Trimming removed 0 bases from V and 5 bases from J; junction bases left unmatched: 6. Full variable domain (rest looked up from reference TRBV9 and TRBJ2-5): DSGVTQTPKHLITATGQRVTLRCSPRSGDLSVYWYQQSLDQGLQFLIQYYNGEERAKGNILERFSAQQFPDLHSELNLSSLELGDSALYFCASSVAGLAGGETQYFGPGTRLLVL.

The V call is TRBV11-2, the J call TRBJ2-7, with D perhaps TRBD2 (7 bases). Trimming shortened V by 2 bases and J by 1 base, and 12 bases separated the two germline ends. In germline, CDR1 is SGHAT, CDR2 FQNNGV. This CDR3 is built from 15 residues. CDR3 residues: CASSLYRGASYEQYF. For the CDR3, the DNA is TGTGCCAGCAGCTTATATCGGGGGGCGTCCTACGAGCAGTACTTC. Complete variable domain (other parts from reference TRBV11-2 and TRBJ2-7): EAGVAQSPRYKIIEKRQSVAFWCNPISGHATLYWYQQILGQGPKLLIQFQNNGVVDDSQLPKDRFSAERLKGVDSTLKIQPAKLEDSAVYLCASSLYRGASYEQYFGPGTRLTVT.

The chain couples TRBV7-3 to TRBJ2-2; weak D call: TRBD2 (5 bases). Germline V gene lookup returns CDR1 SGHTA and CDR2 FQGTGA. V lost 2 bases and J 1 base, leaving 11 bases between the germline ends. The length of the CDR3 is 16 residues. CDR3 nucleotides: TGTGCCAGCAGCTTACGGAGGTCGAGGAACACCGGGGAGCTGTTTTTT. Translation gives CASSLRRSRNTGELFF.

The gene calls are TRBV2 and TRBJ1-2, with 8 bases aligning to TRBD1. This CDR3 contains 14 residues. Germline assignment: CDR1 SNHLY and CDR2 FYNNEI. V dropped 6 bases and J dropped 7; count of bases not matched to a gene: 10. DNA of the CDR3: TGTGCCAGCAGCGACCGCTGGACAGGGAGTGGCTACACCTTC. As protein: CASSDRWTGSGYTF.

This clone was detected once. The CDR3 here is CASSSPGTSGVTGELFF. The CDR3 nucleotides are TGTGCCAGCAGCTCCCCGGGGACTAGCGGGGTCACCGGGGAGCTGTTTTTT. The chain joins TRBV7-2 to TRBJ2-2; TRBD2 aligns across 13 bases. The ends lost 4 bases at V and 4 bases at J; junction bases unmatched: 6. Germline loops: CDR1 SGHTA, CDR2 FQGNSA. This CDR3 has 17 residues.

This chain links TRBV9 with TRBJ2-7, with unresolved D. The CDR3 extends over 13 amino acids. Germline V gives CDR1 SGDLS, CDR2 YYNGEE. Trimming shortened V by 4 bases and J by 6 bases, and 14 bases separated the two germline ends. This CDR3 is CASSLEPRSEQYF. In DNA, the CDR3 is TGTGCCAGCAGCCTCGAGCCCCGTAGCGAGCAGTACTTC.

V usage is TRBV15 and J usage is TRBJ2-3; possible D gene TRBD2, 6 bases. The CDR3 totals 13 residues. V dropped 5 bases and J dropped 6 bases, with 12 bases sitting between them. The germline gives CDR1 LNHNV, CDR2 YYDKDF (reference sequence). CDR3 coding DNA: TGTGCCACCAGCGAAACTCTAGCGGATACGCAGTATTTT. As protein: CATSETLADTQYF. Filled out from reference TRBV15 and TRBJ2-3, the complete variable domain reads DAMVIQNPRYQVTQFGKPVTLSCSQTLNHNVMYWYQQKSSQAPKLLFHYYDKDFNNEADTPDNFQSRRPNTSFCFLDIRSPGLGDTAMYLCATSETLADTQYFGPGTRLTVL.

In nucleotides, the CDR3 is TGTGCCAGCAGCTTAGGGCGGGGGGTTACCTACGAGCAGTACTTC. Its translation: CASSLGRGVTYEQYF. This chain links TRBV13 with TRBJ2-7, with 8 bases fitting TRBD2. Germline CDR1 and CDR2: PRHDT and FYEKMQ (reference sequence). CDR3 length: 15 amino acids. After removal of 0 bases from V and 2 bases from J, the junction contained 3 bases not matched to a gene.

This CDR3 is CSVVLFLDTQYF. As DNA, the CDR3 is TGCAGCGTTGTACTTTTCTTAGATACGCAGTATTTT. The chain uses TRBV29-1 and TRBJ2-3; no clear D. Trimming left V 4 bases short and J 5 bases short, with 10 bases between. CDR3 size: 12 residues. The germline V gene has CDR1 SQVTM and CDR2 ANQGSEA.

This chain uses TRBV18 with TRBJ2-7, with a weak D call TRBD1 (5 bases). This CDR3 region has 12 residues. The V and J ends lost 3 bases and 7 bases respectively, with 10 bases between them. Germline loops: CDR1 KGHSH, CDR2 LQKENI. The CDR3 loop is CASSPRAGEQYF. For the CDR3, the DNA is TGTGCCAGCTCACCCAGGGCCGGAGAGCAGTACTTC.

This clone was observed a single time. The J gene is TRBJ2-2, the V gene TRBV6-5; D remains unclear. V lost 4 bases, J lost 4 bases, and 7 bases lay in between. The CDR3 totals 13 residues. Germline CDR1 and CDR2: MNHEY and SVGAGI. In DNA, the CDR3 is TGTGCCAGCAGTTGGTCTAGCACCGGGGAGCTGTTTTTT. Translating gives CASSWSSTGELFF.